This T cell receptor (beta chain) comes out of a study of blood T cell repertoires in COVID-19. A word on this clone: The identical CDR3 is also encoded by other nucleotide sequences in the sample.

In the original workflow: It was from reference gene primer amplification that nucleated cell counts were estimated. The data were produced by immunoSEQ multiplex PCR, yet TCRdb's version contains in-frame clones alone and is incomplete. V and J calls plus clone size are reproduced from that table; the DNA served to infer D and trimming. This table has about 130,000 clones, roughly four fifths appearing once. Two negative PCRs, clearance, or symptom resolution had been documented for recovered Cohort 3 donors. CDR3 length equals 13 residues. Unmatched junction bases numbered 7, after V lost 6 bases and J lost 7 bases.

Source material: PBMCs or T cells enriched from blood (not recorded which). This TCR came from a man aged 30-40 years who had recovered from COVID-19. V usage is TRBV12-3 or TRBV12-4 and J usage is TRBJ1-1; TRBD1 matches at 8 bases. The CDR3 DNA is TGTGCCAGCAGCCGCGACAGGGGCGGTGAAGCTTTCTTT. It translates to CASSRDRGGEAFF.